The TCR beta chain described here comes from a study of shared clonotypes between healthy human individuals. A word on this clone: What it binds is not known.

Germline V CDR1 and CDR2: MNHEY, SVGAGI. The V end was cut by 6 bases, the J end by 0 bases, with 9 bases between. The CDR3 runs 14 residues. Notes on the study in general: Despite large depth, sorted-subset datasets appeared incompletely sequenced. Non-shared clonotypes had lower generation probabilities than clonotypes shared by all four sorted-subset donors. It was expected that sequencing depth would affect clonotype sharing among donors.

Sequenced by immunoSEQ multiplex PCR; TCRdb stores in-frame clones only, minus some. The table includes about 2.3 million clones, 85% to 95% detected once. The rearrangement uses TRBV6-5 and TRBJ1-5; D perhaps matches TRBD1 (5 bases). This clonotype was sampled from a man younger than 35 in good health. Some clones in this sample may be carry-over from other donors' samples. Sequenced material: naive CD4+ T cells from PBMCs. Sample subset: CD45RA+ positively selected. The CDR3 DNA reads TGTGCCAGCAGCGACAGCTATAGCAATCAGCCCCAGCATTTT. It codes for CASSDSYSNQPQHF.